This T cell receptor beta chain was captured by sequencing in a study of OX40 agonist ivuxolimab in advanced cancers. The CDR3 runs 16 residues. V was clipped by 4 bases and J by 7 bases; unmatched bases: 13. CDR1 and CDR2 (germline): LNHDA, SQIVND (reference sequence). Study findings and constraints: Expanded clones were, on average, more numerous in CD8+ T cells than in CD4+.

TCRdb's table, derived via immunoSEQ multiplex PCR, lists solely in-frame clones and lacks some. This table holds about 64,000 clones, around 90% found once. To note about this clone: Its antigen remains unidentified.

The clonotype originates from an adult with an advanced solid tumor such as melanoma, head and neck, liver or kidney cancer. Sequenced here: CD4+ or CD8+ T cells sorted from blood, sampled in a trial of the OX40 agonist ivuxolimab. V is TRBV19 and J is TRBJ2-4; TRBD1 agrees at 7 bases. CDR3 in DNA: TGTGCCAGTAGTAGTGGAATAACAGGGGTCGGGAACATTCAGTACTTC. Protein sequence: CASSSGITGVGNIQYF.